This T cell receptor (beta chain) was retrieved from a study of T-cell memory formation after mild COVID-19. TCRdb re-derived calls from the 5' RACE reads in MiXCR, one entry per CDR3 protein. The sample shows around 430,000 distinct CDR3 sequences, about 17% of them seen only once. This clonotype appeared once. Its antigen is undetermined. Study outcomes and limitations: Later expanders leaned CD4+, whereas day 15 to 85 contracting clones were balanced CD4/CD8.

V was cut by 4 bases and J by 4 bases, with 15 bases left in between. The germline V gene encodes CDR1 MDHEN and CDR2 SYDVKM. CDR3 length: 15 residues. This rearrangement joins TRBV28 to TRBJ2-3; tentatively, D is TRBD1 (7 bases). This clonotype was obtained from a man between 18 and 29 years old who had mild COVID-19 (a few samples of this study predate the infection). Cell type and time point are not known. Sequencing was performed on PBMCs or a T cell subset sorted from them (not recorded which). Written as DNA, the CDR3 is TGTGCCAGCAGTTCCAGGGGGGTCTACCCAGATACGCAGTATTTT. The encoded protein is CASSSRGVYPDTQYF.